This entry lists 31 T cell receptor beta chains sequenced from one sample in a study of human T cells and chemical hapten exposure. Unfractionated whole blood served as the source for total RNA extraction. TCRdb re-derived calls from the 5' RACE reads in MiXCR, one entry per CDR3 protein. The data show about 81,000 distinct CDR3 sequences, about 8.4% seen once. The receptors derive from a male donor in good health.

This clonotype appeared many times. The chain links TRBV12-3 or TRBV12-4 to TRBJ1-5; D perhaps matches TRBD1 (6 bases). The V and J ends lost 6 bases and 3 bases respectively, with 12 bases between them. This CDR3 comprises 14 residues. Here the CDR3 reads CASRTGQINQPQHF. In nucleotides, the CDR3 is TGTGCCAGCAGGACCGGACAGATCAATCAGCCCCAGCATTTT.

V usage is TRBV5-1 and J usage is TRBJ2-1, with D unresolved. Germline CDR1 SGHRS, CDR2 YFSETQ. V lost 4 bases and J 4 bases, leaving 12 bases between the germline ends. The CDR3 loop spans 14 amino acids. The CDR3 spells CASSLQDSYNEQFF. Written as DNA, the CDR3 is TGCGCCAGCAGCCTCCAAGACTCATACAATGAGCAGTTCTTC.

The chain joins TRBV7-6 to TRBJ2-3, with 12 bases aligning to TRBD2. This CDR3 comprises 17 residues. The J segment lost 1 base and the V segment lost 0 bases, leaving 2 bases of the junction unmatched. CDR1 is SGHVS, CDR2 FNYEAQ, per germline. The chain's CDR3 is CASSLAPSGRGTDTQYF. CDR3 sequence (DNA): TGTGCCAGCAGCTTAGCGCCTAGCGGGAGGGGCACAGATACGCAGTATTTT.

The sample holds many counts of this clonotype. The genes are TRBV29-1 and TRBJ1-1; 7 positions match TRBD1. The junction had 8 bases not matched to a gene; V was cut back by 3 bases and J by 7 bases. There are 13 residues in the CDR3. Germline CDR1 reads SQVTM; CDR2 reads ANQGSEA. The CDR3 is CSVDLAGGSEAFF. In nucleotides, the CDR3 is TGCAGCGTTGATCTCGCAGGGGGGAGTGAAGCTTTCTTT.

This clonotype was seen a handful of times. In nucleotides, the CDR3 is TGTGCCAGCAGCTCTGGCGGGGGGCAGTTCTTC. Encoded protein: CASSSGGGQFF. The chain is built from TRBV5-6 and TRBJ2-1; 7 positions agree with TRBD2. This CDR3 is 11 amino acids long. J was trimmed by 12 bases and V by 3 bases; bases with no gene match: 3. Germline V gene data show CDR1 as SGHDT and CDR2 as YYEEEE.

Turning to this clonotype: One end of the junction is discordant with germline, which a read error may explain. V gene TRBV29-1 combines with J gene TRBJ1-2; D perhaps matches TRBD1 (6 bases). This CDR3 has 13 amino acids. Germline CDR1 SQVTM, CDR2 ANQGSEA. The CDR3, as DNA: TGCAGCGTTGAAGGTGGACAGTGGAATGGCGACACCTTC. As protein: CSVEGGQWNGDTF.

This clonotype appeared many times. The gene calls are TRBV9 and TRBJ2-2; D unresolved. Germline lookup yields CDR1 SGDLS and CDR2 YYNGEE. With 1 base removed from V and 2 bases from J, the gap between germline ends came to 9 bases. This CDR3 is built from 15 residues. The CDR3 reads CASSVPAQNTGELFF. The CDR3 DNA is TGTGCCAGCAGCGTACCAGCACAAAACACCGGGGAGCTGTTTTTT.

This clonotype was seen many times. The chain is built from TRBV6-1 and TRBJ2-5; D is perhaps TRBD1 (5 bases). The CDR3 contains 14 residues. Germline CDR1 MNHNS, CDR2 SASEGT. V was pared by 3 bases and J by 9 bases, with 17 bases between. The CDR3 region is CASSDQGTSESQYF. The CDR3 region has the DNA TGTGCCAGCAGTGATCAGGGTACCTCGGAGTCCCAGTACTTC.

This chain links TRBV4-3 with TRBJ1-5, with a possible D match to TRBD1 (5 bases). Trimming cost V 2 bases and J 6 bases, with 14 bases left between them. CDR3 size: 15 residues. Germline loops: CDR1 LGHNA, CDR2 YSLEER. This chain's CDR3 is CASSQSRGEGQPQHF. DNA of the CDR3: TGCGCCAGCAGCCAATCAAGGGGAGAAGGTCAGCCCCAGCATTTT.

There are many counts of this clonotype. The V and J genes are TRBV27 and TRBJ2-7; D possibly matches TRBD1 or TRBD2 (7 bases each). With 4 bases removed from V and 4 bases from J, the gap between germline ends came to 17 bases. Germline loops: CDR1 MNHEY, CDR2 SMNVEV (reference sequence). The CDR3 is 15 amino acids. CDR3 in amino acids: CASSSRGGTSYEQYF. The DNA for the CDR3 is TGTGCCAGCAGTTCCAGGGGGGGGACGTCATACGAGCAGTACTTC.

The CDR3 DNA reads as TGCGCCAGCAGCCGGGGACAGGAGGGTATTCAGTACTTC. Amino acids: CASSRGQEGIQYF. V usage is TRBV5-1 and J usage is TRBJ2-4; 8 bases agree with TRBD1. Germline CDR1 is SGHRS and CDR2 is YFSETQ. J was trimmed by 10 bases and V by 4 bases; bases with no gene match: 7. The CDR3 covers 13 residues.

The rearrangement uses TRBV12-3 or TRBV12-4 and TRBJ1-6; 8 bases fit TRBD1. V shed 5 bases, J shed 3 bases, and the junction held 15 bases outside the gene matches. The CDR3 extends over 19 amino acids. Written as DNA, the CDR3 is TGTGCCAGCAGTCCCCGGGTGTCGGCCGACAGGGGCTATAATTCACCCCTCCACTTT. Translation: CASSPRVSADRGYNSPLHF.

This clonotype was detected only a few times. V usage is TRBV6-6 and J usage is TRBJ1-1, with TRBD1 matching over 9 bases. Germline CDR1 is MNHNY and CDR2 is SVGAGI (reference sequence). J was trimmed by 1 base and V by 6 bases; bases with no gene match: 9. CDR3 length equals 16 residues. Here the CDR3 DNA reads TGTGCCAGCAGCCGACAGCGGACAGGGGAGAACACTGAAGCTTTCTTT. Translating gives CASSRQRTGENTEAFF.

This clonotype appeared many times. Here the CDR3 DNA reads TGTGCCAGCAGCTTAGTTCAAGCTTCCCGCACAGATACGCAGTATTTT. This codes for CASSLVQASRTDTQYF. The V call is TRBV7-9, the J call TRBJ2-3; D is unresolved. CDR3 length equals 16 residues. V dropped 1 base and J dropped 1 base, with 12 bases sitting between them. Germline CDR1 SEHNR, CDR2 FQNEAQ (reference sequence).

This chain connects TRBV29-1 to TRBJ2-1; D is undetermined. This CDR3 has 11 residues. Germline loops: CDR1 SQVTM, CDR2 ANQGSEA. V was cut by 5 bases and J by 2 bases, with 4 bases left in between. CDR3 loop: CSVLTYNEQFF. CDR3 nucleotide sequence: TGCAGCGTTTTAACCTACAATGAGCAGTTCTTC.

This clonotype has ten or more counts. DNA of the CDR3: TGTGCCAGCAAGAGCGGGAGCCCCCAGGAGACCCAGTACTTC. The encoded protein is CASKSGSPQETQYF. J is TRBJ2-5 and V is TRBV6-5; 8 bases fit TRBD2. V was clipped by 7 bases and J by 5 bases; unmatched bases: 9. The germline gives CDR1 MNHEY, CDR2 SVGAGI. This CDR3 contains 14 residues.

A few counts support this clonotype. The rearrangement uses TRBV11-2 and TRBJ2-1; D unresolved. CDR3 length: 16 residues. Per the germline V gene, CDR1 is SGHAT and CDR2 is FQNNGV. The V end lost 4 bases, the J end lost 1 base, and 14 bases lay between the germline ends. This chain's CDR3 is CASSSPFSVSYNEQFF. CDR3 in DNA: TGTGCCAGCAGCTCTCCCTTCAGCGTTTCCTACAATGAGCAGTTCTTC.

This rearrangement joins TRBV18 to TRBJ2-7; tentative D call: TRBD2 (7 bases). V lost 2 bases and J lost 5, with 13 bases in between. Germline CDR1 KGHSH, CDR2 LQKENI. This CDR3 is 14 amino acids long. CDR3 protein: CASSPKGGMNEQYF. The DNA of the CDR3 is TGTGCCAGCTCACCAAAGGGGGGGATGAACGAGCAGTACTTC.

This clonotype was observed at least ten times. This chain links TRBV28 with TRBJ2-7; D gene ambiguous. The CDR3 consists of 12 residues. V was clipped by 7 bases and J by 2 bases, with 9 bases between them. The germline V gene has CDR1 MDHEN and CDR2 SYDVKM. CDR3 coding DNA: TGTGCCAGCAAAACACCTGCCTACGAGCAGTACTTC. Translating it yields CASKTPAYEQYF.

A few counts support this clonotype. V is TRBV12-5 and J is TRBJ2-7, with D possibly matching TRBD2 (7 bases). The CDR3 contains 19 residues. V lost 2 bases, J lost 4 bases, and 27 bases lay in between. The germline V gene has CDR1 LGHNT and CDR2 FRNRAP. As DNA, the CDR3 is TGTGCTAGTGGTTTGCCACAGTTTGGGGGGGGCCCGAACCCTTACGAGCAGTACTTC. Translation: CASGLPQFGGGPNPYEQYF.

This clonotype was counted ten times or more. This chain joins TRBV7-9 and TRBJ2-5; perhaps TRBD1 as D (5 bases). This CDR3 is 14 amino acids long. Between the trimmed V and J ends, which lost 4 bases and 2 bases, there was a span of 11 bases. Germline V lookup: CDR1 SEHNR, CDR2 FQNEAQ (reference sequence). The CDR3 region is CASSSGQYQETQYF. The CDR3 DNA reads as TGTGCCAGCAGCTCAGGACAATATCAAGAGACCCAGTACTTC.

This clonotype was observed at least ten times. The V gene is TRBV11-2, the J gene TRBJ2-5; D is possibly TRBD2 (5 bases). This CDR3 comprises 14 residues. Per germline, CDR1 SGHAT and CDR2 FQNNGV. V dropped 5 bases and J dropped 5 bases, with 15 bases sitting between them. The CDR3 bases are TGTGCCAGCAGCCTCTCCCCAGGAGGCGAGACCCAGTACTTC. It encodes CASSLSPGGETQYF.

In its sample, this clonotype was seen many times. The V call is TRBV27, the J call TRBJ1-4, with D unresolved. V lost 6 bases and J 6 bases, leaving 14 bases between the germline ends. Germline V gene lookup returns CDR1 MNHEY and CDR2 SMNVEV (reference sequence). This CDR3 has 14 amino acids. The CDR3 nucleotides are TGTGCCAGCAGGGTGCTCGGTATGGATGAAAAACTGTTTTTT. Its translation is CASRVLGMDEKLFF.

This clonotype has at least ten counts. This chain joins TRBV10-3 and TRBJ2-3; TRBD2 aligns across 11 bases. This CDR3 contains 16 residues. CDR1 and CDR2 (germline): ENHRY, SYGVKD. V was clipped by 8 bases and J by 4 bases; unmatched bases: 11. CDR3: CAIQGALAGGADTQYF. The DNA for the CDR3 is TGTGCCATCCAGGGGGCCCTAGCGGGAGGTGCAGATACGCAGTATTTT.

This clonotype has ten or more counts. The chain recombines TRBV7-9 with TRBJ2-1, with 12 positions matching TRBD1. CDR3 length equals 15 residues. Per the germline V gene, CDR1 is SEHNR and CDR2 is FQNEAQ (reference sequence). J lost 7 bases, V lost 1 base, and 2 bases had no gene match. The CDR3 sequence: CASSLGGQGANEQFF. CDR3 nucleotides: TGTGCCAGCAGCTTAGGGGGACAGGGGGCAAATGAGCAGTTCTTC.

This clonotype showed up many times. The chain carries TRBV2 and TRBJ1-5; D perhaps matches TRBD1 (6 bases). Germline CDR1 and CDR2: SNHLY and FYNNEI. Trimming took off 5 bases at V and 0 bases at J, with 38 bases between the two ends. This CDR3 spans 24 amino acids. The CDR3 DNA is TGTGCCAGCAGTTTTCGTGGTTTAGGTCCCCTGGGGGCACCACAAACCTATAGCAATCAGCCCCAGCATTTT. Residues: CASSFRGLGPLGAPQTYSNQPQHF.

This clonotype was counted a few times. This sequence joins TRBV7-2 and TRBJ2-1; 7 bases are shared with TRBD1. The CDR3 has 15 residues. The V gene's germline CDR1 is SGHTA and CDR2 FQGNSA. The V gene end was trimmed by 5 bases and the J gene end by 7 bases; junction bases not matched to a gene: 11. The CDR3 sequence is CASSPRQGRVNEQFF. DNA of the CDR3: TGTGCCAGCAGCCCGAGACAGGGCAGGGTAAATGAGCAGTTCTTC.

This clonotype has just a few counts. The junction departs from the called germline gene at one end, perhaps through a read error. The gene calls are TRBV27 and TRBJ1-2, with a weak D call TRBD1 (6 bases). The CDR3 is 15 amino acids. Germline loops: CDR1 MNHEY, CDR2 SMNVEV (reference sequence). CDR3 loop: CASSLSPGGGDGDTF. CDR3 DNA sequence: TGTGCCAGCAGTTTATCCCCTGGAGGGGGGGATGGCGACACCTTC.

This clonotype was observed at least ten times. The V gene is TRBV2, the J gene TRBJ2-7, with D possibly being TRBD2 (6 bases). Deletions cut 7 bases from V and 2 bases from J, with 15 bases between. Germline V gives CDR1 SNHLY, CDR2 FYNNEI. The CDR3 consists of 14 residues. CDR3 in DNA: TGTGCCAGCATGACGGGAGACAGCGCCTACGAGCAGTACTTC. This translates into CASMTGDSAYEQYF.

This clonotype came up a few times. CDR3: CASSQSSYEQYF. CDR3 coding DNA: TGTGCCAGCAGCCAGAGCTCCTACGAGCAGTACTTC. The rearrangement joins TRBV14 to TRBJ2-7; D not resolved. Germline loops: CDR1 SGHDN, CDR2 FVKESK. V lost 3 bases, J lost 0 bases, and 3 bases lay in between. This CDR3 region has 12 residues.

CDR3 sequence (DNA): TGCGCCAGCAGCTTGGCCCCTAACTCCTACGAGCAGTACTTC. Its protein product is CASSLAPNSYEQYF. The chain employs TRBV5-1 and TRBJ2-7; D gene ambiguous. The CDR3 extends over 14 amino acids. Trimming shortened V by 0 bases and J by 0 bases, and 7 bases separated the two germline ends. Germline CDR1 and CDR2: SGHRS and YFSETQ. The variable domain in full, completed from reference TRBV5-1 and TRBJ2-7, reads KAGVTQTPRYLIKTRGQQVTLSCSPISGHRSVSWYQQTPGQGLQFLFEYFSETQRNKGNFPGRFSGRQFSNSRSEMNVSTLELGDSALYLCASSLAPNSYEQYFGPGTRLTVT.